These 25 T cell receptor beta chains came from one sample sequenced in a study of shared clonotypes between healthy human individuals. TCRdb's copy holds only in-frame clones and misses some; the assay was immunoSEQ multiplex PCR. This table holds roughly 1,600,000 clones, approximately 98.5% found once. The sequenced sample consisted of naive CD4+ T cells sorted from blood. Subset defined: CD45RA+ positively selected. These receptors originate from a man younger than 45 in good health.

The CDR3 loop is CASSLGTSGTSTDTQYF. The CDR3 nucleotides read TGCGCCAGCAGCTTAGGGACTAGCGGAACTAGCACAGATACGCAGTATTTT. The V gene is TRBV5-1, the J gene TRBJ2-3; 11 positions agree with TRBD2. Germline assignment: CDR1 SGHRS and CDR2 YFSETQ. The junction had 5 bases not matched to a gene; V was cut back by 2 bases and J by 0 bases. This CDR3 is 17 amino acids long. The full variable domain, completed using reference TRBV5-1 and TRBJ2-3, is KAGVTQTPRYLIKTRGQQVTLSCSPISGHRSVSWYQQTPGQGLQFLFEYFSETQRNKGNFPGRFSGRQFSNSRSEMNVSTLELGDSALYLCASSLGTSGTSTDTQYFGPGTRLTVL.

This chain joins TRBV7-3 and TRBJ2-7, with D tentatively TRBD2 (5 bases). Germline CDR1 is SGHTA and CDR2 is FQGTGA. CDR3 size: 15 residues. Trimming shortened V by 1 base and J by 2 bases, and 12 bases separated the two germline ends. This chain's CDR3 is CASSLNGDYTYEQYF. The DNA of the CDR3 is TGTGCCAGCAGCTTAAATGGTGACTACACCTACGAGCAGTACTTC.

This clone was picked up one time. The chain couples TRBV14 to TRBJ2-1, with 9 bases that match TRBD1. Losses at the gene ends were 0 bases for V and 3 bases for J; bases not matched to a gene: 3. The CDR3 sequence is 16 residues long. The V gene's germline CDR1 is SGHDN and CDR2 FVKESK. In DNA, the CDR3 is TGTGCCAGCAGCCAAGATCCGGGACAGGGCTACAATGAGCAGTTCTTC. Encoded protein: CASSQDPGQGYNEQFF.

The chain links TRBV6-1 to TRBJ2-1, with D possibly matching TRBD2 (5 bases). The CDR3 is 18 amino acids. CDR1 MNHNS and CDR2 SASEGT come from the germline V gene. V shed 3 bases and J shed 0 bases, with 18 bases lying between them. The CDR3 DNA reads TGTGCCAGCAGTGATTTAGGACTGTCCCTGAGCTCCTACAATGAGCAGTTCTTC. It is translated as CASSDLGLSLSSYNEQFF.

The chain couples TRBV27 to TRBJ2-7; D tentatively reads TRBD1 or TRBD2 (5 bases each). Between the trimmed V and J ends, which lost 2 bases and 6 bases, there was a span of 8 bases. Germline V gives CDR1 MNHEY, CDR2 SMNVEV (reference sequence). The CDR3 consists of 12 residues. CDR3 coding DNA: TGTGCCAGCAGTTTAGGGGACGGCGAGCAGTACTTC. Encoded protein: CASSLGDGEQYF.

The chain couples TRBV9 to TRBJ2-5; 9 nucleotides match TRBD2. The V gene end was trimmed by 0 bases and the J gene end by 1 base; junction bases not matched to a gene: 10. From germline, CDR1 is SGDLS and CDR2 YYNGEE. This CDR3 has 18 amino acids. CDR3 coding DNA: TGTGCCAGCAGCGTAGGGCCCAGCGGGAGGCCCGTCCAAGAGACCCAGTACTTC. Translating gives CASSVGPSGRPVQETQYF.

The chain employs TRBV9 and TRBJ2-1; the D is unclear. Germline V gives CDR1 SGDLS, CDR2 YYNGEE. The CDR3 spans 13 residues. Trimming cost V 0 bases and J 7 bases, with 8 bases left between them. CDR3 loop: CASSVATWNEQFF. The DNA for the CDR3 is TGTGCCAGCAGCGTAGCTACGTGGAATGAGCAGTTCTTC.

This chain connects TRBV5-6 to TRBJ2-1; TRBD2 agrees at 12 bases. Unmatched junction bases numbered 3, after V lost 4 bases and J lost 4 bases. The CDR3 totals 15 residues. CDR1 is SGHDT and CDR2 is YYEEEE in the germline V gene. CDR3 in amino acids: CASSRTSGKYNEQFF. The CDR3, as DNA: TGTGCCAGCAGCCGGACTAGCGGGAAGTACAATGAGCAGTTCTTC.

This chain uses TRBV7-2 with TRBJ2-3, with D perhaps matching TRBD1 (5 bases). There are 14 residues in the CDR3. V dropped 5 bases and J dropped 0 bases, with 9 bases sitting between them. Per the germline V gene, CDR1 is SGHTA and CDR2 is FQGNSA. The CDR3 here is CASSLRQSTDTQYF. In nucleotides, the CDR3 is TGTGCCAGCAGCCTCCGACAGAGCACAGATACGCAGTATTTT.

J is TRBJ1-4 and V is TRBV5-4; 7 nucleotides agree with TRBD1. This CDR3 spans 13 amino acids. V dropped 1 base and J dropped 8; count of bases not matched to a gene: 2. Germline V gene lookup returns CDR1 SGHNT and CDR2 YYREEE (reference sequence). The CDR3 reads CASSLQGDEKLFF. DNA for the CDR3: TGTGCCAGCAGCTTGCAGGGGGACGAAAAACTGTTTTTT.

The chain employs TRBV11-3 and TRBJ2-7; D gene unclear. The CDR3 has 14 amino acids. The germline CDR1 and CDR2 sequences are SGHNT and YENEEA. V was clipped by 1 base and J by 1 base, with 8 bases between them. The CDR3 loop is CASSLGVSSYEQYF. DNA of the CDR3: TGTGCCAGCAGCTTAGGGGTCAGTTCCTACGAGCAGTACTTC.

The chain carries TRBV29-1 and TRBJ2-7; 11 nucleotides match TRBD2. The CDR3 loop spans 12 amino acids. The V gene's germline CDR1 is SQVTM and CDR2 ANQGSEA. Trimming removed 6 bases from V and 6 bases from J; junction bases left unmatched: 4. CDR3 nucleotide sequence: TGCAGCGTGGATAGCGGGAGGGGCGAGCAGTACTTC. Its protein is CSVDSGRGEQYF.

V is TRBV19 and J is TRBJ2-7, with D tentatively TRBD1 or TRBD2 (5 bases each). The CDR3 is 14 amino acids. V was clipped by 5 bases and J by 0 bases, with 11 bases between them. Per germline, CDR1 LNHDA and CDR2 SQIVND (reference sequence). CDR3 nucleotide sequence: TGTGCCAGTAGTGTGGGACGAAACTCCTACGAGCAGTACTTC. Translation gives CASSVGRNSYEQYF.

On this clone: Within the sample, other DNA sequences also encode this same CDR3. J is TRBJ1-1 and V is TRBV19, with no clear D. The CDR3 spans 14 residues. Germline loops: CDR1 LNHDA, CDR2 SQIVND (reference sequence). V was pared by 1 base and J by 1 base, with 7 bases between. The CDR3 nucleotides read TGTGCCAGTAGTATAGGGGCAGGGAACACTGAAGCTTTCTTT. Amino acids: CASSIGAGNTEAFF.

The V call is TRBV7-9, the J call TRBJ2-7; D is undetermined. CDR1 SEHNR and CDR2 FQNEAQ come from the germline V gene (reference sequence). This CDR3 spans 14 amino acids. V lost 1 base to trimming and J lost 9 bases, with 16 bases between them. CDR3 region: CASSLGGSGKGQYF. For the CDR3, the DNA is TGTGCCAGCAGCTTAGGGGGTAGTGGGAAGGGGCAGTACTTC.

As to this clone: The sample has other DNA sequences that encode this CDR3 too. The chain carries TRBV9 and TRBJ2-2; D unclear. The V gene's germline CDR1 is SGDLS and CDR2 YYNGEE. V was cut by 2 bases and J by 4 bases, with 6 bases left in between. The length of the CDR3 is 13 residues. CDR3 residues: CASSVVVTGELFF. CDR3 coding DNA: TGTGCCAGCAGCGTCGTTGTCACCGGGGAGCTGTTTTTT.

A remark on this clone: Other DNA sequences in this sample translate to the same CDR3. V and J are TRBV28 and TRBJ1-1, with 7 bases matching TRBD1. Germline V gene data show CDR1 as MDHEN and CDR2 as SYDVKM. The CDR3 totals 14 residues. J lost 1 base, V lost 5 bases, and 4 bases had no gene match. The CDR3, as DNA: TGTGCCAGCAGTCTCGGGACAGCGAACACTGAAGCTTTCTTT. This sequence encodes CASSLGTANTEAFF.

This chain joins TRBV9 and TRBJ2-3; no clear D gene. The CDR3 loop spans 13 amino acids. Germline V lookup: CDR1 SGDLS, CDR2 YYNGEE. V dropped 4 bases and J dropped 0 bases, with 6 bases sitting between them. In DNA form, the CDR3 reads TGTGCCAGCAGCCCATACAGCACAGATACGCAGTATTTT. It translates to CASSPYSTDTQYF.

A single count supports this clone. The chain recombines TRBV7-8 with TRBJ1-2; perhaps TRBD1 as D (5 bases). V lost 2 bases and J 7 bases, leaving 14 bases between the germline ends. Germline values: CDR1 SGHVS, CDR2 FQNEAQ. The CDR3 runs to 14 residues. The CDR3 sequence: CASSLLSQGGGYTF. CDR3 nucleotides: TGTGCCAGCAGCTTACTGTCGCAGGGCGGTGGCTACACCTTC.

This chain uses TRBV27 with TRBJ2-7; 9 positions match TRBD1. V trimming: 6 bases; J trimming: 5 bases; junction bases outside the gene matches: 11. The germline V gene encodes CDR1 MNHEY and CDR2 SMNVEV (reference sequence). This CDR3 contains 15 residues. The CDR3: CASRRRRDRVHEQYF. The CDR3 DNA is TGTGCCAGCAGACGGCGAAGGGACAGGGTCCACGAGCAGTACTTC.

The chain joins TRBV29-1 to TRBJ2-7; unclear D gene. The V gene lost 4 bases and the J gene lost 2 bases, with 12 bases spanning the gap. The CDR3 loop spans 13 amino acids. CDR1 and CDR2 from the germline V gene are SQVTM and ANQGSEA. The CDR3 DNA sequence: TGCAGCGTTGCGGGCCGACAAACCTACGAGCAGTACTTC. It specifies CSVAGRQTYEQYF.

The CDR3 is CAWAGGTYEQYF. Written as DNA, the CDR3 is TGTGCCTGGGCGGGAGGGACCTACGAGCAGTACTTC. This chain connects TRBV30 to TRBJ2-7; 9 bases are shared with TRBD2. The ends lost 5 bases at V and 2 bases at J; junction bases unmatched: 1. The CDR3 is 12 residues long. Germline CDR1 GTSNPN, CDR2 SVGIG (reference sequence).

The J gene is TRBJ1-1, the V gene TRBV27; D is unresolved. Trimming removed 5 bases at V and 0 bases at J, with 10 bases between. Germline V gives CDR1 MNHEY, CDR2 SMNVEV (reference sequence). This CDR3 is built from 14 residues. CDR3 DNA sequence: TGTGCCAGCAGTAAACCATCGATGAACACTGAAGCTTTCTTT. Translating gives CASSKPSMNTEAFF.

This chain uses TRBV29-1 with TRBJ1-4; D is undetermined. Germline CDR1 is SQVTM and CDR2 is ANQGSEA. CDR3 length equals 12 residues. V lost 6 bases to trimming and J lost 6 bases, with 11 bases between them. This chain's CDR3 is CSVVNGDEKLFF. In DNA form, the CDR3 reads TGCAGCGTAGTAAACGGGGATGAAAAACTGTTTTTT. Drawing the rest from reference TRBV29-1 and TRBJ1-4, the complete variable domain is SAVISQKPSRDICQRGTSLTIQCQVDSQVTMMFWYRQQPGQSLTLIATANQGSEATYESGFVIDKFPISRPNLTFSTLTVSNMSPEDSSIYLCSVVNGDEKLFFGSGTQLSVL.

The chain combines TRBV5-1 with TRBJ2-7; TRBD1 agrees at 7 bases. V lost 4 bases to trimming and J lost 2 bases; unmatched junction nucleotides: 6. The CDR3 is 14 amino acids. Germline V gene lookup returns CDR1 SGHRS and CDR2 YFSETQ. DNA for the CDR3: TGCGCCAGCAGCCTTCGACAGGGACCCTACGAGCAGTACTTC. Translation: CASSLRQGPYEQYF.